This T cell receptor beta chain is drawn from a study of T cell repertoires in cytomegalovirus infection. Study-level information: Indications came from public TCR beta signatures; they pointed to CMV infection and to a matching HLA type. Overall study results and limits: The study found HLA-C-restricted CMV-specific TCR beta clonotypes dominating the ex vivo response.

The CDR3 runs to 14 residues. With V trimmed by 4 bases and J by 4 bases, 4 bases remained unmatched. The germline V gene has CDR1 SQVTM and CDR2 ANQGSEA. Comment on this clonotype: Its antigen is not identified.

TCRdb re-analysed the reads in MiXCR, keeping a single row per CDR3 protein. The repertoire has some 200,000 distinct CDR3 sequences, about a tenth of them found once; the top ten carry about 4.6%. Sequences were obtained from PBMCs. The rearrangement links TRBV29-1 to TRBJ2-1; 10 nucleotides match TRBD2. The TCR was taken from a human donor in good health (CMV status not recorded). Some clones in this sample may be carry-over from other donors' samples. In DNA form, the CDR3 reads TGCAGCGTTGGACGGACTAGCGGATACAATGAGCAGTTCTTC. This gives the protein CSVGRTSGYNEQFF.